This T cell receptor (beta chain) was sequenced in a study of radiotherapy plus CTLA-4 blockade in lung cancer. Only in-frame clones appear in the TCRdb table, and some are missing; sequencing was by immunoSEQ multiplex PCR. The sample holds roughly 85,000 clones, around 87% seen once. The CDR3 totals 15 residues. Germline assignment: CDR1 KGHSH and CDR2 LQKENI. The J segment lost 4 bases and the V segment lost 2 bases, leaving 4 bases of the junction unmatched. Sequences were derived from peripheral blood, sampled from a patient treated with radiotherapy plus ipilimumab. This receptor was taken from a human donor with non-small cell lung cancer that progressed on radiotherapy plus ipilimumab. This sequence joins TRBV18 and TRBJ1-4, with TRBD1 identical over 7 bases. In DNA form, the CDR3 reads TGTGCCAGCTCACCAGGGGACAGAGTTAATGAAAAACTGTTTTTT. As protein: CASSPGDRVNEKLFF. The full variable domain, rest sourced from reference TRBV18 and TRBJ1-4, is NAGVMQNPRHLVRRRGQEARLRCSPMKGHSHVYWYRQLPEEGLKFMVYLQKENIIDESGMPKERFSAEFPKEGPSILRIQQVVRGDSAAYFCASSPGDRVNEKLFFGSGTQLSVL.